This TCR beta chain originates from a study of beta chain features in type 1 diabetes. Study-level information: Age, gender and cell yields were alike across patients and healthy donors.

What was sequenced were expressed TCRB transcripts, since all of the isolated RNA had been reverse transcribed. The protocol was immunoSEQ multiplex PCR, while the TCRdb copy is restricted to in-frame clones and leaves out a portion. This sample has about 710,000 clones, with over 12% found just once. V trimming: 2 bases; J trimming: 4 bases; junction bases outside the gene matches: 8. This CDR3 has 17 residues. Germline loops: CDR1 SGDLS, CDR2 YYNGEE. On this clone itself: What it binds is not known.

Points from the study as a whole: Possible PCR preference for shorter templates applied equally to patients and controls. Within each of all four CD4+ subsets, Type 1 diabetes patients had TCRB CDR3s that were moderately but significantly shorter.

Sorting of CD4+ naive, central memory, regulatory and stem cell-like memory cells was performed via CD45RO/CCR7/CD25/CD127/CD95/CD27. Material for sequencing was naive CD4+ T cells from blood. The sequence was collected from a man in his late teens or twenties with type 1 diabetes. This chain connects TRBV9 to TRBJ2-2; TRBD1 matches 10 bases. The DNA of the CDR3 is TGTGCCAGCAGCGTGACAGGGGGCGCTTTTAGCACCGGGGAGCTGTTTTTT. It translates to CASSVTGGAFSTGELFF.